One sample yielded the 28 T cell receptor beta chains listed below, sequenced in a study of blood T cell repertoires in COVID-19. The repertoire was sequenced with immunoSEQ multiplex PCR; TCRdb's copy has only in-frame clones and lacks some. This sample has about 230,000 clones, with around 78% found just once. The sequenced sample consisted of peripheral blood. Every receptor here comes from a woman aged 70-85 years with active or convalescent COVID-19.

This clone came up a few times. V usage is TRBV5-1 and J usage is TRBJ1-5; 8 nucleotides agree with TRBD1. Trimming took 4 bases from V and 7 from J; bases not matched to a gene: 7. Per germline, CDR1 SGHRS and CDR2 YFSETQ. The CDR3 loop spans 14 amino acids. The CDR3 sequence: CASSPGQVDQPQHF. CDR3 sequence (DNA): TGCGCCAGCAGCCCGGGACAGGTTGACCAGCCCCAGCATTTT. The complete variable domain, with remaining parts taken from reference TRBV5-1 and TRBJ1-5, reads KAGVTQTPRYLIKTRGQQVTLSCSPISGHRSVSWYQQTPGQGLQFLFEYFSETQRNKGNFPGRFSGRQFSNSRSEMNVSTLELGDSALYLCASSPGQVDQPQHFGDGTRLSIL.

The chain links TRBV10-3 to TRBJ1-2, with TRBD1 matching 7 bases. With V trimmed by 8 bases and J by 1 base, 4 bases remained unmatched. Germline V gene lookup returns CDR1 ENHRY and CDR2 SYGVKD. The CDR3 is made up of 13 amino acids. The CDR3 here is CAIAGQINYGYTF. The DNA for the CDR3 is TGTGCCATCGCGGGACAGATTAACTATGGCTACACCTTC.

The gene calls are TRBV18 and TRBJ2-1; D uncertain. With 3 bases removed from V and 0 bases from J, the gap between germline ends came to 9 bases. In germline, CDR1 is KGHSH, CDR2 LQKENI. This CDR3 is built from 15 residues. CDR3 in DNA: TGTGCCAGCTCACCGCTCGGCGGCTCCTACAATGAGCAGTTCTTC. Residues: CASSPLGGSYNEQFF.

The chain carries TRBV19 and TRBJ1-1; no firm D call. The CDR3 sequence is 15 residues long. The germline V gene encodes CDR1 LNHDA and CDR2 SQIVND (reference sequence). Deletions cut 4 bases from V and 5 bases from J, with 17 bases between. The CDR3 here is CASSTAGPGRTEAFF. DNA for the CDR3: TGTGCCAGTAGTACGGCGGGCCCCGGCAGGACTGAAGCTTTCTTT.

This chain joins TRBV18 and TRBJ1-3, with D uncertain. This CDR3 has 15 residues. The V end was cut by 4 bases, the J end by 4 bases, with 14 bases between. Germline assignment: CDR1 KGHSH and CDR2 LQKENI. In DNA, the CDR3 is TGTGCCAGCTCACAGACCGGAGGTTCCGGAAACACCATATATTTT. Amino acid sequence: CASSQTGGSGNTIYF.

V usage is TRBV19 and J usage is TRBJ2-7; D possibly corresponds to TRBD1 (6 bases). The CDR3 spans 15 residues. Germline-derived CDR1 and CDR2 are LNHDA and SQIVND (reference sequence). V lost 5 bases and J 0 bases, leaving 14 bases between the germline ends. CDR3 sequence reads: CASSPPRRGSYEQYF. CDR3 sequence (DNA): TGTGCCAGTAGTCCTCCCCGCAGGGGCTCCTACGAGCAGTACTTC. The whole variable domain, remainder taken from reference TRBV19 and TRBJ2-7, is DGGITQSPKYLFRKEGQNVTLSCEQNLNHDAMYWYRQDPGQGLRLIYYSQIVNDFQKGDIAEGYSVSREKKESFPLTVTSAQKNPTAFYLCASSPPRRGSYEQYFGPGTRLTVT.

J is TRBJ2-1 and V is TRBV5-1, with a possible D match to TRBD1 (5 bases). The CDR3 has 14 residues. The germline V gene has CDR1 SGHRS and CDR2 YFSETQ. V was cut by 2 bases and J by 6 bases, with 12 bases left in between. CDR3 in amino acids: CASSFSPDTNEQFF. CDR3 coding DNA: TGCGCCAGCAGCTTTTCCCCGGACACCAATGAGCAGTTCTTC.

The chain is built from TRBV28 and TRBJ1-1, with 11 bases lining up with TRBD1. In germline, CDR1 is MDHEN, CDR2 SYDVKM. The CDR3 spans 14 residues. V dropped 6 bases and J dropped 3; count of bases not matched to a gene: 3. Here the CDR3 DNA reads TGTGCCAGCAGCACGGGACAGGGGGACACTGAAGCTTTCTTT. This translates into CASSTGQGDTEAFF.

The CDR3 loop reads CASGHLNTEAFF. CDR3 DNA: TGTGCCAGCGGCCACCTGAACACTGAAGCTTTCTTT. The rearrangement joins TRBV6-1 to TRBJ1-1; no definite D call. Trimming pared 8 bases from V and 0 bases from J, leaving 7 bases between. The CDR3 loop spans 12 amino acids. Germline assignment: CDR1 MNHNS and CDR2 SASEGT.

V and J are TRBV19 and TRBJ1-2, with 9 bases aligning to TRBD1. After removal of 6 bases from V and 4 bases from J, the junction contained 6 bases not matched to a gene. Germline lookup yields CDR1 LNHDA and CDR2 SQIVND (reference sequence). This CDR3 comprises 14 residues. The DNA of the CDR3 is TGTGCCAGTAGAAAGGACAGGGGAGGCTATGGCTACACCTTC. Residues: CASRKDRGGYGYTF.

This clone occurred a few times. The rearrangement uses TRBV9 and TRBJ2-7, with D hard to call. In germline, CDR1 is SGDLS, CDR2 YYNGEE. The V end lost 0 bases, the J end lost 2 bases, and 9 bases lay between the germline ends. The CDR3 totals 14 residues. The CDR3 DNA follows: TGTGCCAGCAGCGTAGGACACACCACCTACGAGCAGTACTTC. Residues: CASSVGHTTYEQYF.

V gene TRBV19 combines with J gene TRBJ1-5; D is ambiguous. V gave up 2 bases and J gave up 5 bases, with 4 bases separating them. Germline assignment: CDR1 LNHDA and CDR2 SQIVND (reference sequence). The CDR3 extends over 12 amino acids. CDR3 DNA sequence: TGTGCCAGTAGTATATCGGATCAGCCCCAGCATTTT. Translating gives CASSISDQPQHF.

V is TRBV14 and J is TRBJ1-4, with a possible D match to TRBD1 (5 bases). Between the trimmed V and J ends, which lost 2 bases and 1 base, there was a span of 5 bases. This CDR3 region has 14 residues. Germline V CDR1 and CDR2: SGHDN, FVKESK. The CDR3: CASSQQGTNEKLFF. The CDR3 DNA follows: TGTGCCAGCAGCCAACAGGGAACTAATGAAAAACTGTTTTTT.

The genes are TRBV20-1 and TRBJ1-1; possibly TRBD1 for D (5 bases). The V and J ends lost 3 bases and 7 bases respectively, with 21 bases between them. The CDR3 has 15 amino acids. Germline V gene sequence: CDR1 DFQATT, CDR2 SNEGSKA (reference sequence). The CDR3 loop is CSASPPPIGVREAFF. For the CDR3, the DNA is TGCAGTGCTAGTCCTCCTCCTATAGGGGTACGTGAAGCTTTCTTT.

The chain couples TRBV10-3 to TRBJ1-2; 9 nucleotides match TRBD1. The CDR3 loop spans 16 amino acids. Losses at the gene ends were 4 bases for V and 7 bases for J; bases not matched to a gene: 13. Per the germline V gene, CDR1 is ENHRY and CDR2 is SYGVKD. CDR3 in amino acids: CAISGQLGTGSSGYTF. DNA of the CDR3: TGTGCCATCAGTGGACAATTGGGGACAGGGTCATCTGGCTACACCTTC.

The chain is built from TRBV19 and TRBJ2-3; perhaps TRBD2 as D (5 bases). Germline V gives CDR1 LNHDA, CDR2 SQIVND (reference sequence). Trimming took off 9 bases at V and 2 bases at J, with 12 bases between the two ends. This CDR3 region has 13 residues. The chain's CDR3 is CASQDWDTDTQYF. CDR3 coding DNA: TGTGCCAGCCAGGACTGGGACACAGATACGCAGTATTTT.

This chain links TRBV27 with TRBJ2-1; 9 bases agree with TRBD1. This CDR3 has 15 residues. Looked up from germline, CDR1 is MNHEY and CDR2 is SMNVEV (reference sequence). V trimming: 7 bases; J trimming: 7 bases; junction bases outside the gene matches: 11. The CDR3: CASTQDWTGANEQFF. In DNA form, the CDR3 reads TGTGCCAGCACCCAGGACTGGACAGGGGCGAATGAGCAGTTCTTC.

The chain uses TRBV5-4 and TRBJ2-1; TRBD2 might be the D (6 bases). V was cut by 3 bases and J by 7 bases, with 14 bases left in between. This CDR3 is 14 amino acids long. CDR1 is SGHNT and CDR2 is YYREEE in the germline V gene (reference sequence). This CDR3 is CASSSHRGLNEQFF. DNA of the CDR3: TGTGCCAGCAGCTCCCACCGGGGGTTGAATGAGCAGTTCTTC.

The CDR3 bases are TGTGCCAGCAGCTCAACGGGAGGCGGCGAGCAGTACTTC. Its translation is CASSSTGGGEQYF. The V and J genes are TRBV14 and TRBJ2-7; 7 nucleotides agree with TRBD2. With V trimmed by 5 bases and J by 6 bases, 7 bases remained unmatched. This CDR3 has 13 residues. CDR1 is SGHDN and CDR2 is FVKESK in the germline V gene.

The rearrangement joins TRBV20-1 to TRBJ1-5; D is unclear. The CDR3 length is 13 residues. Germline CDR1 and CDR2: DFQATT and SNEGSKA (reference sequence). The germline V and J ends were trimmed by 3 bases and 3 bases, with 9 bases remaining between them. CDR3 sequence reads: CSASGSVNQPQHF. CDR3 nucleotides: TGCAGTGCTAGTGGGTCAGTCAATCAGCCCCAGCATTTT.

CDR3 sequence reads: CASRKRDRGSYEQYF. The CDR3 DNA reads TGTGCCAGCAGAAAACGGGACAGGGGGTCCTACGAGCAGTACTTC. This chain connects TRBV6-5 to TRBJ2-7, with 11 bases that match TRBD1. J gave up 1 base and V 6 bases, and 5 bases lay outside the gene matches. Germline-derived CDR1 and CDR2 are MNHEY and SVGAGI. The CDR3 sequence is 15 residues long.

The V call is TRBV6-5, the J call TRBJ1-4, with D possibly matching TRBD1 (5 bases). V shed 6 bases and J shed 7 bases, with 15 bases lying between them. CDR1 is MNHEY, CDR2 SVGAGI, per germline. CDR3 size: 14 residues. CDR3 region: CASRGTGRFEKLFF. The CDR3 region has the DNA TGTGCCAGCAGGGGGACTGGTCGATTTGAAAAACTGTTTTTT.

The V call is TRBV10-3, the J call TRBJ1-2, with D uncertain. Looked up from germline, CDR1 is ENHRY and CDR2 is SYGVKD. The ends were cut back, 5 bases at V and 2 bases at J, with 15 bases in the middle. The CDR3 covers 15 residues. CDR3 residues: CAISSSVTENYGYTF. CDR3 bases: TGTGCCATCAGTTCTTCGGTGACGGAGAACTATGGCTACACCTTC.

This chain joins TRBV5-6 and TRBJ2-6, with D possibly being TRBD1 (5 bases). Germline loops: CDR1 SGHDT, CDR2 YYEEEE. Deletions cut 4 bases from V and 1 base from J, with 12 bases between. The CDR3 covers 16 residues. The CDR3 loop reads CASSQRPGSGANVLTF. The CDR3 region has the DNA TGTGCCAGCAGCCAACGGCCAGGGTCTGGGGCCAACGTCCTGACTTTC.

The V gene is TRBV19, the J gene TRBJ2-3, with 10 positions matching TRBD2. Germline V lookup: CDR1 LNHDA, CDR2 SQIVND (reference sequence). With V trimmed by 7 bases and J by 8 bases, 9 bases remained unmatched. This CDR3 region has 14 residues. The CDR3 sequence: CASTLQRGGGTQYF. The CDR3 nucleotides are TGTGCCAGTACCCTCCAGCGGGGGGGAGGTACGCAGTATTTT.

The gene calls are TRBV9 and TRBJ2-2; D ambiguous. Germline V gene data show CDR1 as SGDLS and CDR2 as YYNGEE. V was trimmed by 1 base and J by 6 bases, leaving 4 bases between them. CDR3 size: 12 residues. In DNA, the CDR3 is TGTGCCAGCAGCGTACTCGCCGGGGAGCTGTTTTTT. It translates to CASSVLAGELFF.

This sequence joins TRBV5-4 and TRBJ2-2; 9 bases map to TRBD1. Per germline, CDR1 SGHNT and CDR2 YYREEE (reference sequence). The V and J ends lost 4 bases and 13 bases, in that order; junction bases with no gene match: 8. The CDR3 sequence is 13 residues long. The CDR3 region has the DNA TGTGCCAGCAGCCAGGGGACAGGGCGGTCGCTGTTTTTT. Residues: CASSQGTGRSLFF.

The rearrangement links TRBV20-1 to TRBJ2-5, with 12 bases matching TRBD2. CDR1 is DFQATT and CDR2 is SNEGSKA in the germline V gene (reference sequence). The CDR3 runs 15 residues. J lost 1 base, V lost 3 bases, and 3 bases had no gene match. The CDR3: CSASGTSGSQETQYF. Here the CDR3 DNA reads TGCAGTGCTAGTGGGACTAGCGGGTCCCAAGAGACCCAGTACTTC.